Below are 6 T cell receptor beta chains sequenced from a single sample in a study of beta chain features in type 1 diabetes. Reverse transcribing all isolated RNA meant expressed TCRB transcripts were sequenced. TCRdb's copy holds only in-frame clones and misses some; the assay was immunoSEQ multiplex PCR. There are a few hundred thousand clones in the sample; about 12% occur only once, and 0.008% to 0.011% lies in the top ten. Study-wide results and caveats: Among patients with Type 1 diabetes, TCRB CDR3s were moderately but significantly shorter in every one of the four CD4+ subsets.

Antigen specificity for these receptors is unknown. Sequencing input: naive CD4+ T cells from blood. Receptors were obtained from a woman aged 18-29 years with type 1 diabetes.

There are a few counts of this clone. This rearrangement joins TRBV7-2 to TRBJ1-4; 8 nucleotides match TRBD1. With V trimmed by 5 bases and J by 8 bases, 10 bases remained unmatched. This CDR3 is built from 15 residues. The germline CDR1 and CDR2 sequences are SGHTA and FQGNSA. The CDR3 loop is CASSLRQGRNEKLFF. The CDR3, as DNA: TGTGCCAGCAGCCTGAGACAGGGGAGGAACGAAAAACTGTTTTTT.

The chain has TRBV29-1 and TRBJ2-7; 10 nucleotides agree with TRBD1. Germline V gene lookup returns CDR1 SQVTM and CDR2 ANQGSEA. The ends lost 4 bases at V and 5 bases at J; junction bases unmatched: 5. This CDR3 spans 13 amino acids. The CDR3 DNA sequence: TGCAGCGTTGGCCGGGACAGGGGCAACGAGCAGTACTTC. Amino acids: CSVGRDRGNEQYF.

In its sample, this clone was seen a few times. The chain is built from TRBV9 and TRBJ2-5, with D maybe TRBD1 (6 bases). Trimming removed 4 bases from V and 5 bases from J, with 18 bases in between. Germline V CDR1 and CDR2: SGDLS, YYNGEE. CDR3 size: 15 residues. The CDR3 here is CASSHRQVLGETQYF. In nucleotides, the CDR3 is TGTGCCAGCAGCCACCGACAGGTTCTCGGCGAGACCCAGTACTTC.

V gene TRBV29-1 combines with J gene TRBJ2-7, with a tentative D call TRBD2 (6 bases). This CDR3 contains 12 residues. Trimming cost V 6 bases and J 4 bases, with 13 bases left between them. Germline CDR1 SQVTM, CDR2 ANQGSEA. The CDR3 protein is CSVGRDWYEQYF. CDR3 DNA: TGCAGCGTGGGCCGGGACTGGTACGAGCAGTACTTC.

This clone showed up just a few times. V usage is TRBV5-1 and J usage is TRBJ2-1, with 9 bases aligning to TRBD1. Germline CDR1 SGHRS, CDR2 YFSETQ. Unmatched junction bases numbered 2, after V lost 0 bases and J lost 7 bases. CDR3 length: 14 amino acids. The CDR3 coding sequence is TGCGCCAGCAGCTTGGGACAGGGGGGGAATGAGCAGTTCTTC. Translated: CASSLGQGGNEQFF.

The chain couples TRBV27 to TRBJ2-3; D possibly corresponds to TRBD2 (5 bases). The germline CDR1 and CDR2 sequences are MNHEY and SMNVEV (reference sequence). V lost 5 bases, J lost 4 bases, and 13 bases lay in between. This CDR3 spans 14 amino acids. CDR3 amino acids: CASSADVGADTQYF. CDR3 nucleotides: TGTGCCAGCAGTGCAGATGTCGGGGCAGATACGCAGTATTTT.